This entry is about one T cell receptor (beta chain). Its target is unknown. With 5 bases clipped from V and 10 bases from J, the junction kept 15 bases outside the gene matches. Germline lookup yields CDR1 SGHVS and CDR2 FNYEAQ. This CDR3 region has 15 residues. The data stem from a study of T cell repertoires in cytomegalovirus infection. Study overall: It can be stated that public TCR beta signatures indicated CMV infection as well as a matching HLA type.

TCRdb re-called the reads with MiXCR, one entry per CDR3 protein. The sample has 370,000 or so distinct CDR3 sequences; about 35% are singletons. The receptor was isolated from a human donor in good health (CMV status not recorded). Some clones in this sample may be carry-over from other donors' samples. The specimen comprised cultured PBMCs, sampled from culture after CMV antigen stimulation. The V call is TRBV7-6, the J call TRBJ1-2; 8 nucleotides line up with TRBD1. CDR3 residues: CASSAQGDRGHDYTF. CDR3 DNA: TGTGCCAGCAGCGCACAGGGGGACCGGGGTCATGACTACACCTTC.